The clone carrying this T cell receptor beta chain was detected only a few times. Its antigen is still unknown. The V and J ends lost 0 bases and 6 bases respectively, with 18 bases between them. The CDR3 covers 17 residues. Germline CDR1 reads SGHRS; CDR2 reads YFSETQ. This record comes from a study of T-cell memory formation after mild COVID-19. On the study more broadly: TCR clusters largely stayed donor specific. Notes on the study in general: Later expanders leaned CD4+, whereas clones that contracted between day 15 and 85 were balanced CD4/CD8. Contracting CD4+ clones sat mainly in CM and EM; CD8+ in EMRA. Second-wave clones peaking on day 37 lacked confirmed SARS-CoV-2 specificity.

TCRdb used MiXCR to reprocess the 5' RACE reads, holding one entry per CDR3 protein. Of 530,000 or so distinct CDR3 sequences detected, 17% appear once; the ten largest clones hold roughly 8.2%. This chain connects TRBV5-1 to TRBJ2-2; D is perhaps TRBD1 (7 bases). Material for sequencing was PBMCs or a T cell subset sorted from them (not recorded which). The sequence was obtained from an adult woman who had mild COVID-19 (a few samples of this study predate the infection). Cell type and time point are not known. The CDR3: CASSLVGTAGGSGELFF. The DNA for the CDR3 is TGCGCCAGCAGCTTGGTAGGGACAGCCGGAGGGTCCGGGGAGCTGTTTTTT. Supplemented by reference TRBV5-1 and TRBJ2-2, the full variable domain reads KAGVTQTPRYLIKTRGQQVTLSCSPISGHRSVSWYQQTPGQGLQFLFEYFSETQRNKGNFPGRFSGRQFSNSRSEMNVSTLELGDSALYLCASSLVGTAGGSGELFFGEGSRLTVL.